These T cell receptor beta chains were read from a single sample in a study of blood T cell repertoires in COVID-19. TCRdb keeps only in-frame clones here, not all; method: immunoSEQ multiplex PCR. The sample has tens of thousands of clones; almost 85% are singletons. The sequencing input was peripheral blood. The receptor source for this set is a human donor in a cohort sampled during active COVID-19. Each CDR3 is given with its conserved first and last residue. A D gene is named only where the DNA matches it firmly. Not all rows give a size; the values are once, few, many and, for expanded clones, a class.

14,TRBJ1-1,TRBD1,.,TRBV28,CASTRLTGSTEAFF,TGTGCCAGCACTCGACTGACAGGGAGCACTGAAGCTTTCTTT
16,TRBJ2-7,TRBD1,.,TRBV6-5,CASSYSIFPGGAEQYF,TGTGCCAGCAGTTACTCGATTTTTCCAGGGGGCGCCGAGCAGTACTTC
15,TRBJ2-1,.,.,TRBV7-9,CASSFGSGANNEQFF,TGTGCCAGCAGCTTTGGGTCGGGAGCCAACAATGAGCAGTTCTTC
15,TRBJ2-2,.,once,TRBV5-1,CASSPRTATTGELFF,TGCGCCAGCAGCCCTAGGACAGCCACAACCGGGGAGCTGTTTTTT
13,TRBJ1-1,TRBD1,.,TRBV19,CASIRGPGTEAFF,TGTGCCAGTATTAGGGGGCCGGGGACTGAAGCTTTCTTT
18,TRBJ2-1,TRBD2,.,TRBV5-6,CASTGTSGRGWAYNEQFF,TGTGCCAGCACCGGGACTAGCGGGAGAGGGTGGGCCTACAATGAGCAGTTCTTC
14,TRBJ1-2,.,.,TRBV4-3,CASSRTDVPGGYTF,TGCGCCAGCAGCCGGACGGACGTGCCGGGGGGCTACACCTTC
16,TRBJ2-2,TRBD1,.,TRBV3-1/TRBV3-2,CASSQTGTGANGELFF,TGTGCCAGCAGCCAAACCGGGACAGGCGCTAACGGGGAGCTGTTTTTT
15,TRBJ2-7,TRBD1,.,TRBV19,CASSPSTGLLYEQYF,TGTGCCAGTAGTCCCTCGACAGGGCTACTCTACGAGCAGTACTTC
12,TRBJ2-7,.,.,TRBV5-1,CASSLNRYEQYF,TGCGCCAGCAGCTTAAATCGGTACGAGCAGTACTTC
12,TRBJ1-2,.,.,TRBV10-3,CAISLVSYGYTF,TGTGCCATCAGTCTCGTCAGTTATGGCTACACCTTC
14,TRBJ1-1,.,few,TRBV5-1,CASSLGTVNTEAFF,TGCGCCAGCAGCTTGGGGACTGTGAACACTGAAGCTTTCTTT
17,TRBJ2-2,TRBD1,.,TRBV2,CASTNPIDRVDTGELFF,TGTGCCAGCACAAATCCCATCGACAGGGTGGACACCGGGGAGCTGTTTTTT
14,TRBJ2-1,TRBD2,.,TRBV11-3,CASSLDRGGGEQFF,TGTGCCAGCAGCTTAGATCGGGGGGGCGGTGAGCAGTTCTTC
12,TRBJ2-5,.,.,TRBV6-5,CASSPGGETQYF,TGTGCCAGCAGTCCAGGGGGGGAGACCCAGTACTTC
11,TRBJ1-3,.,.,TRBV20-1,CSAERWNTIYF,TGCAGTGCCGAGCGGTGGAACACCATATATTTT
13,TRBJ2-1,.,.,TRBV10-2,CASSEGGYNEQFF,TGCGCCAGCAGTGAAGGGGGCTACAATGAGCAGTTCTTC
13,TRBJ1-2,.,.,TRBV15,CATSSNRIYGYTF,TGTGCCACCAGCAGTAACAGGATCTATGGCTACACCTTC
15,TRBJ2-2,.,.,TRBV5-1,CASSLGQSNTGELFF,TGCGCCAGCAGCTTGGGACAGTCGAACACCGGGGAGCTGTTTTTT
15,TRBJ2-1,.,.,TRBV18,CASSLHRDIYNEQFF,TGTGCCAGCTCACTCCACCGGGACATATACAATGAGCAGTTCTTC
17,TRBJ2-5,TRBD2,.,TRBV19,CASSISSRRELGETQYF,TGTGCCAGTAGTATCTCGTCCAGGCGGGAGTTGGGAGAGACCCAGTACTTC
14,TRBJ1-6,.,once,TRBV28,CASSPTPDNSPLHF,TGTGCCAGCAGCCCCACCCCGGATAATTCACCCCTCCACTTT
13,TRBJ1-2,.,.,TRBV2,CASSKDGKYGYTF,TGTGCCAGCAGTAAGGACGGGAAATATGGCTACACCTTC
13,TRBJ1-2,.,.,TRBV6-6,CASSYGQEGGYTF,TGTGCCAGCAGTTACGGGCAGGAGGGTGGCTACACCTTC
17,TRBJ2-3,TRBD2,.,TRBV7-2,CASSLVASGASTDTQYF,TGTGCCAGCAGCTTAGTAGCCAGCGGGGCTAGCACAGATACGCAGTATTTT
18,TRBJ2-1,.,.,TRBV10-3,CAISEGGARQKPQNEQFF,TGTGCCATCAGTGAGGGGGGGGCTCGCCAAAAACCCCAAAATGAGCAGTTCTTC
15,TRBJ2-1,.,.,TRBV9,CASSVDTPLGNEQFF,TGTGCCAGCAGCGTGGACACCCCGTTAGGCAATGAGCAGTTCTTC
13,TRBJ1-2,.,.,TRBV7-9,CASSSQGDGGYTF,TGTGCCAGCAGCTCGCAGGGTGATGGTGGCTACACCTTC
15,TRBJ1-5,.,.,TRBV6-1,CASSEQYYSNQPQHF,TGTGCCAGCAGTGAACAGTACTATAGCAATCAGCCCCAGCATTTT
17,TRBJ1-3,.,.,TRBV7-3,CASLPRGATFSGNTIYF,TGTGCCAGCCTTCCTCGGGGGGCCACTTTCTCTGGAAACACCATATATTTT
14,TRBJ2-7,TRBD2,.,TRBV15,CATSRGGGSYEQYF,TGTGCCACCAGCAGAGGGGGGGGCTCCTACGAGCAGTACTTC
13,TRBJ1-5,.,once,TRBV5-8,CASSLAGNQPQHF,TGTGCCAGCAGCTTGGCCGGCAATCAGCCCCAGCATTTT
16,TRBJ2-1,.,.,TRBV5-1,CASSLDGQPYYNEQFF,TGCGCCAGCAGCTTGGATGGACAACCCTACTACAATGAGCAGTTCTTC